This T cell receptor (beta chain) was identified in a study of T cells in Graves' hyperthyroidism and ophthalmopathy. Hyperthyroidism had been newly diagnosed in patients aged 18 to 65, and its duration was under 2 months. The CDR3 runs to 18 residues. V lost 0 bases to trimming and J lost 3 bases; unmatched junction nucleotides: 6. The germline V gene has CDR1 DFQATT and CDR2 SNEGSKA (reference sequence). Amplification of TCR beta CDR3 regions used RNA as the template. The HTBI primer set served for first-round RT-PCR of the TCR CDR3. Via MiXCR, TCRdb re-called the multiplex PCR reads, giving one row per CDR3 protein. Altogether about 210,000 distinct CDR3 sequences are present, 17% being singletons, with the ten largest covering 50%.

The chain is built from TRBV20-1 and TRBJ2-3; 16 positions agree with TRBD2. The receptor was derived from a man over 45 with Graves' hyperthyroidism. Sequencing was done on a sample of blood. The CDR3 DNA reads as TGCAGTGCTAGAGAGGTGGGGACTAGCGGGAGGGCGACAGATACGCAGTATTTT. Protein product: CSAREVGTSGRATDTQYF.